This T cell receptor beta chain was sequenced during a study of OX40 agonist ivuxolimab in advanced cancers. Assay used: immunoSEQ multiplex PCR; TCRdb lists only in-frame clones, some missing. The repertoire consists of some 85,000 clones, with roughly 84% occurring once and the leading ten covering 0.2% to 0.3%. The input for sequencing was CD4+ or CD8+ T cells sorted from blood, taken in a trial of the OX40 agonist ivuxolimab. The TCR comes from an adult with an advanced solid tumor such as melanoma, head and neck, liver or kidney cancer.

CDR3 nucleotides: TGTGCCAGCAGTGAGGCCTACGAGCAGTACTTC. Its translation is CASSEAYEQYF. The chain couples TRBV25-1 to TRBJ2-7; D uncertain. The V end was cut by 3 bases, the J end by 2 bases, with 2 bases between. Germline V gives CDR1 MGHDK, CDR2 SYGVNS. This CDR3 contains 11 residues.